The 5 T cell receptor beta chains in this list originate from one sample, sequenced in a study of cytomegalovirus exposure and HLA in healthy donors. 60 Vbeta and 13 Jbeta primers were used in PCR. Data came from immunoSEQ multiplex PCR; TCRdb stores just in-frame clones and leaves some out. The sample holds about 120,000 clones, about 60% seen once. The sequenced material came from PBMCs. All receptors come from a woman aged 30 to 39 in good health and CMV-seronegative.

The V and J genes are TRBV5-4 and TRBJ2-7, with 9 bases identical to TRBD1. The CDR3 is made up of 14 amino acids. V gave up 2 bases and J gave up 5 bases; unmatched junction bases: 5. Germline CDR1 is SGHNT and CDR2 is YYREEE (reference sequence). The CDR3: CASSFGQGPHEQYF. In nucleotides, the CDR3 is TGTGCCAGCAGCTTCGGACAGGGGCCCCACGAGCAGTACTTC. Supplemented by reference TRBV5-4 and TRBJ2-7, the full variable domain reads ETGVTQSPTHLIKTRGQQVTLRCSSQSGHNTVSWYQQALGQGPQFIFQYYREEENGRGNFPPRFSGLQFPNYSSELNVNALELDDSALYLCASSFGQGPHEQYFGPGTRLTVT.

The CDR3, as DNA: TGTGCCTGCCGTATCCTAGGGGACTACGAGCAGTACTTC. The encoded protein is CACRILGDYEQYF. V and J are TRBV30 and TRBJ2-7; possible D gene TRBD1, 5 bases. The CDR3 has 13 amino acids. Between the trimmed V and J ends, which lost 6 bases and 3 bases, there was a span of 15 bases. From germline, CDR1 is GTSNPN and CDR2 SVGIG (reference sequence).

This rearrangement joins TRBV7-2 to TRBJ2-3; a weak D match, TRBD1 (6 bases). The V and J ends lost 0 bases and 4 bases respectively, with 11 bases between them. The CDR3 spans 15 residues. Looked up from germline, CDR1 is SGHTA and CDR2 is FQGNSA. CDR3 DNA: TGTGCCAGCAGCTTAGCTGGGGGCCCCGCAGATACGCAGTATTTT. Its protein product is CASSLAGGPADTQYF.

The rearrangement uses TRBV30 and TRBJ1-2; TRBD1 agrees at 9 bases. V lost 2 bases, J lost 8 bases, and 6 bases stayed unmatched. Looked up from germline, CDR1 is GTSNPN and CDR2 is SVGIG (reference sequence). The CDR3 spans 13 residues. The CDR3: CAWSRQGVVGYTF. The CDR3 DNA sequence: TGTGCCTGGAGTCGACAGGGGGTGGTCGGCTACACCTTC.

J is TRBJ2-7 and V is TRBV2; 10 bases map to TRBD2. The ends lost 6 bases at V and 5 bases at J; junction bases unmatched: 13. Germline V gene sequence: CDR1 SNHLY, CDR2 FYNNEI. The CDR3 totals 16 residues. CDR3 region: CASRGPSLAGIHEQYF. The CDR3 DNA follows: TGTGCCAGCAGGGGCCCTTCACTAGCGGGAATCCACGAGCAGTACTTC.